What follows are 3 T cell receptor beta chains derived from one specimen sequenced in a study of T cell responses to AZD1222 COVID-19 vaccine. TCRdb's copy holds only in-frame clones and misses some; the assay was immunoSEQ multiplex PCR. The sample carries about 120,000 clones, 90% recorded once. Source: peripheral blood, taken on day 0 of MenACWY control vaccination. The receptors come from an adult in good health.

CDR3 in amino acids: CASSRLAGGYQETQYF. CDR3 DNA: TGTGCCAGCAGCCGATTGGCGGGGGGGTACCAAGAGACCCAGTACTTC. The chain has TRBV7-9 and TRBJ2-5; 9 bases line up with TRBD2. CDR3 length equals 16 residues. The germline gives CDR1 SEHNR, CDR2 FQNEAQ (reference sequence). Losses at the gene ends were 5 bases for V and 0 bases for J; bases not matched to a gene: 7.

V gene TRBV28 combines with J gene TRBJ2-7; D remains unclear. The CDR3 loop spans 13 amino acids. V dropped 2 bases and J dropped 3 bases, with 8 bases sitting between them. Germline CDR1 reads MDHEN; CDR2 reads SYDVKM. As DNA, the CDR3 is TGTGCCAGCAGTTTAGGTATCCGCTACGAGCAGTACTTC. Translated: CASSLGIRYEQYF.

The chain uses TRBV6-4 and TRBJ2-3; D possibly corresponds to TRBD2 (6 bases). Deletions cut 3 bases from V and 0 bases from J, with 10 bases between. The length of the CDR3 is 15 residues. Germline CDR1 MRHNA, CDR2 SNTAGT. The CDR3, as DNA: TGTGCCAGCAGTGAATCGAGCGGGAGCACAGATACGCAGTATTTT. Translated, it gives CASSESSGSTDTQYF.